One and the same sample provided the 2 T cell receptor beta chains below, sequenced in a study of T cell responses to AZD1222 COVID-19 vaccine. Sequenced by immunoSEQ multiplex PCR; TCRdb stores in-frame clones only, minus some. Of about 100,000 clones listed, about four fifths are singletons. The sequences come from peripheral blood, collected on day 0 of AZD1222 vaccination. These receptors came from an adult in good health.

V usage is TRBV9 and J usage is TRBJ2-1; maybe TRBD1 (6 bases). CDR3 size: 16 residues. Trimming removed 0 bases from V and 3 bases from J, with 13 bases in between. CDR1 is SGDLS, CDR2 YYNGEE, per germline. This CDR3 is CASSVATRGGYNEQFF. The CDR3 DNA reads TGTGCCAGCAGCGTAGCTACCAGGGGCGGCTACAATGAGCAGTTCTTC.

J is TRBJ1-2 and V is TRBV3-1 (or the pseudogene TRBV3-2), with 7 bases fitting TRBD1. CDR3 length equals 14 residues. V lost 1 base, J lost 6 bases, and 5 bases stayed unmatched. CDR1 LGHDT and CDR2 YNNKEL come from the germline V gene (reference sequence). DNA of the CDR3: TGTGCCAGCAGCCAAGTTTCGACAGGGCATGGCTACACCTTC. It yields the protein CASSQVSTGHGYTF.